This T cell receptor (beta chain) was sequenced for a study of blood T cell repertoires in COVID-19. Profiling relied on immunoSEQ multiplex PCR, and the TCRdb table lists in-frame clones only, not all of them. This sample has about 260,000 clones, with approximately 90% found just once. V lost 7 bases, J lost 5 bases, and 10 bases stayed unmatched. The CDR3 runs to 15 residues. The germline V gene has CDR1 MNHEY and CDR2 SVGAGI. The sample taken for sequencing was peripheral blood. The chain is built from TRBV6-5 and TRBJ2-2; 7 bases align to TRBD1. This clonotype was sampled from a man younger than 30 with active or convalescent COVID-19. In nucleotides, the CDR3 is TGTGCCAGCACCAAAAGACAGGGTCGAACCGGGGAGCTGTTTTTT. Translated: CASTKRQGRTGELFF.